A single sample is the source of the 20 T cell receptor beta chains below, sequenced in a study of T-cell memory formation after mild COVID-19. TCRdb re-called the 5' RACE reads with MiXCR, one entry per CDR3 protein. The data contain hundreds of thousands of distinct CDR3 sequences, approximately 15% of them singletons. Sequencing was carried out using PBMCs or a T cell subset sorted from them (not recorded which). These receptors all come from a man between 18 and 35 years old who had mild COVID-19 (a few samples of this study predate the infection). Cell type and time point are not known.

In this sample, this clonotype turned up a few times. The J gene is TRBJ1-1, the V gene TRBV2; tentative D call: TRBD1 (5 bases). The length of the CDR3 is 13 residues. Germline loops: CDR1 SNHLY, CDR2 FYNNEI. V was clipped by 5 bases and J by 5 bases, with 12 bases between them. In nucleotides, the CDR3 is TGTGCCAGCAGTACAGGCCCTGGGACTGAAGCTTTCTTT. It translates to CASSTGPGTEAFF.

V usage is TRBV25-1 and J usage is TRBJ2-5, with D possibly being TRBD2 (6 bases). The CDR3 totals 16 residues. The V end was cut by 2 bases, the J end by 0 bases, with 13 bases between. In germline, CDR1 is MGHDK, CDR2 SYGVNS. The CDR3 DNA reads TGTGCCAGCAGTGAAGGGAGGAGAGGGGACCAAGAGACCCAGTACTTC. Its translation: CASSEGRRGDQETQYF.

The chain joins TRBV5-5 to TRBJ2-7; TRBD1 agrees at 7 bases. Trimming cost V 5 bases and J 0 bases; bases outside gene matches: 8. The V gene's germline CDR1 is SGHKS and CDR2 YYEKEE (reference sequence). This CDR3 is 15 amino acids long. For the CDR3, the DNA is TGTGCCAGCAGGAGAGGACAGGCGCTCTCCTACGAGCAGTACGTC. This translates into CASRRGQALSYEQYV.

V is TRBV9 and J is TRBJ2-1; 8 positions agree with TRBD2. This CDR3 contains 14 residues. Germline-derived CDR1 and CDR2 are SGDLS and YYNGEE. The ends lost 0 bases at V and 8 bases at J; junction bases unmatched: 4. The CDR3 sequence: CASSVGLASDEQFF. DNA of the CDR3: TGTGCCAGCAGCGTAGGACTAGCGAGCGATGAGCAGTTCTTC.

V usage is TRBV14 and J usage is TRBJ1-4; 7 nucleotides agree with TRBD1. Germline V gene data show CDR1 as SGHDN and CDR2 as FVKESK. There are 15 residues in the CDR3. V dropped 1 base and J dropped 7; count of bases not matched to a gene: 6. In nucleotides, the CDR3 is TGTGCCAGCAGCCAAGGGGAGACAGGGCTTGAAAAACTGTTTTTT. It translates to CASSQGETGLEKLFF.

This clonotype was observed a handful of times. This chain connects TRBV6-6 to TRBJ2-1, with 7 bases that match TRBD1. The CDR3 contains 15 residues. Trimming took 2 bases from V and 5 from J; bases not matched to a gene: 6. The germline CDR1 and CDR2 sequences are MNHNY and SVGAGI (reference sequence). CDR3 sequence: CASSYTGVPNNEQFF. As DNA, the CDR3 is TGTGCCAGCAGTTACACAGGGGTCCCCAACAATGAGCAGTTCTTC.

Many counts were recorded for this clonotype. The J gene is TRBJ2-3, the V gene TRBV7-9; D uncertain. Germline lookup yields CDR1 SEHNR and CDR2 FQNEAQ (reference sequence). The CDR3 has 14 amino acids. Deletions cut 5 bases from V and 10 bases from J, with 19 bases between. The CDR3 protein is CASSLRTTDYAQYF. The CDR3 DNA sequence: TGTGCCAGCAGCCTACGGACCACCGATTACGCGCAGTATTTT. The full variable domain, in which reference TRBV7-9 and TRBJ2-3 provide the parts outside the CDR3, is DTGVSQNPRHKITKRGQNVTFRCDPISEHNRLYWYRQTLGQGPEFLTYFQNEAQLEKSRLLSDRFSAERPKGSFSTLEIQRTEQGDSAMYLCASSLRTTDYAQYFGPGTRLTVL.

This clonotype was counted a few times. V gene TRBV5-6 combines with J gene TRBJ1-3, with D unresolved. This CDR3 has 15 residues. Germline values: CDR1 SGHDT, CDR2 YYEEEE. V gave up 2 bases and J gave up 4 bases, with 13 bases separating them. The CDR3 loop is CASSFRWVRGNTIYF. The DNA of the CDR3 is TGTGCCAGCAGCTTCCGTTGGGTTCGCGGAAACACCATATATTTT.

This clonotype was observed a handful of times. This chain uses TRBV27 with TRBJ2-7; D possibly uses TRBD1 or TRBD2 (5 bases each). The CDR3 has 14 amino acids. V was pared by 2 bases and J by 0 bases, with 8 bases between. Germline-derived CDR1 and CDR2 are MNHEY and SMNVEV (reference sequence). The CDR3 DNA reads as TGTGCCAGCAGTTTAGGGGACCACTCCTACGAGCAGTACTTC. Translating it yields CASSLGDHSYEQYF.

CDR3 amino acids: CASSLRSVTPWTEAFF. DNA for the CDR3: TGTGCCAGCAGCTTACGGTCGGTAACCCCCTGGACTGAAGCTTTCTTT. The V and J genes are TRBV11-2 and TRBJ1-1; D not certain. The V end lost 2 bases, the J end lost 5 bases, and 18 bases lay between the germline ends. The CDR3 is 16 amino acids. From germline, CDR1 is SGHAT and CDR2 FQNNGV.

In its sample, this clonotype was seen a few times. This chain links TRBV25-1 with TRBJ2-5, with D possibly being TRBD1 or TRBD2 (6 bases each). Germline V gene lookup returns CDR1 MGHDK and CDR2 SYGVNS. This CDR3 contains 13 residues. V was cut by 3 bases and J by 5 bases, with 10 bases left in between. CDR3 coding DNA: TGTGCCAGCAGTGAGGGGGGCTTGGAGACCCAGTACTTC. It is translated as CASSEGGLETQYF.

V is TRBV12-3 or TRBV12-4 and J is TRBJ2-1; 9 bases are a match to TRBD2. The CDR3 is 14 residues long. The V gene end was trimmed by 6 bases and the J gene end by 7 bases; junction bases not matched to a gene: 7. CDR3 DNA: TGTGCCAGCAGCCATCTAGCGGGGCGGAATGAGCAGTTCTTC. Residues: CASSHLAGRNEQFF.

This clonotype was found a few times. The V call is TRBV29-1, the J call TRBJ2-7, with 7 bases aligning to TRBD1. There are 12 residues in the CDR3. Germline assignment: CDR1 SQVTM and CDR2 ANQGSEA. Unmatched junction bases numbered 3, after V lost 5 bases and J lost 2 bases. CDR3 nucleotide sequence: TGCAGCGTTCGGGACAGACCCTACGAGCAGTACTTC. Protein sequence: CSVRDRPYEQYF.

The chain has TRBV5-1 and TRBJ1-5; 7 bases line up with TRBD1. From germline, CDR1 is SGHRS and CDR2 YFSETQ. The CDR3 sequence is 14 residues long. The trim removed 4 bases at V and 4 bases at J, leaving 5 bases unmatched. The CDR3: CASSPGQVNQPQHF. The CDR3 nucleotides are TGCGCCAGCAGCCCTGGACAGGTGAATCAGCCCCAGCATTTT.

This clonotype was found many times. This chain joins TRBV15 and TRBJ1-1; D unresolved. The CDR3 totals 15 residues. Germline CDR1 reads LNHNV; CDR2 reads YYDKDF (reference sequence). Trimming took off 0 bases at V and 0 bases at J, with 8 bases between the two ends. This CDR3 reads CATSRDAGMNTEAFF. The CDR3 nucleotides read TGTGCCACCAGCAGAGATGCTGGGATGAACACTGAAGCTTTCTTT. Variable domain in full (rest from reference TRBV15 and TRBJ1-1): DAMVIQNPRYQVTQFGKPVTLSCSQTLNHNVMYWYQQKSSQAPKLLFHYYDKDFNNEADTPDNFQSRRPNTSFCFLDIRSPGLGDTAMYLCATSRDAGMNTEAFFGQGTRLTVV.

This clonotype was observed a few times. This rearrangement joins TRBV6-5 to TRBJ2-7; unclear D gene. The CDR3 is made up of 15 amino acids. The germline V and J ends were trimmed by 0 bases and 0 bases, with 9 bases remaining between them. The germline CDR1 and CDR2 sequences are MNHEY and SVGAGI. This chain's CDR3 is CASSYSSAFSYEQYF. The CDR3 DNA sequence: TGTGCCAGCAGTTACTCTTCAGCCTTCTCCTACGAGCAGTACTTC.

J is TRBJ1-2 and V is TRBV15; D is unclear. Germline lookup yields CDR1 LNHNV and CDR2 YYDKDF (reference sequence). The CDR3 contains 11 residues. The V end lost 6 bases, the J end lost 6 bases, and 8 bases lay between the germline ends. In DNA form, the CDR3 reads TGTGCCACCAGAGAGGGCAATGGCTACACCTTC. Protein product: CATREGNGYTF.

This clonotype has a handful of counts. CDR3 bases: TGTGCCAGCAGCTCGGGACAGGCAAGCCAAGAGACCCAGTACTTC. Translation gives CASSSGQASQETQYF. V and J are TRBV7-3 and TRBJ2-5, with 8 bases identical to TRBD1. The length of the CDR3 is 15 residues. The germline V gene encodes CDR1 SGHTA and CDR2 FQGTGA. V shed 4 bases, J shed 1 base, and the junction held 5 bases outside the gene matches. The full variable domain, its missing parts supplied by reference TRBV7-3 and TRBJ2-5, is GAGVSQTPSNKVTEKGKYVELRCDPISGHTALYWYRQSLGQGPEFLIYFQGTGAADDSGLPNDRFFAVRPEGSVSTLKIQRTERGDSAVYLCASSSGQASQETQYFGPGTRLLVL.

This clonotype has at least ten counts. The rearrangement links TRBV29-1 to TRBJ1-2, with TRBD1 identical over 7 bases. Germline-derived CDR1 and CDR2 are SQVTM and ANQGSEA. V shed 5 bases and J 5 bases; nucleotides not matched to a gene: 2. This CDR3 region has 11 residues. Here the CDR3 reads CSVKQGYGYTF. The CDR3, as DNA: TGCAGCGTTAAACAGGGGTATGGCTACACCTTC.

As regards this clonotype: Given a far larger clone just one base away, this is likely a sequencing read error. The CDR3 sequence is CASSPTTYTQYF. The CDR3 DNA reads TGTGCCAGCAGCCCCACCACATATACGCAGTATTTT. The chain carries TRBV7-2 and TRBJ2-3; D is undetermined. The V gene's germline CDR1 is SGHTA and CDR2 FQGNSA. The CDR3 sequence is 12 residues long.